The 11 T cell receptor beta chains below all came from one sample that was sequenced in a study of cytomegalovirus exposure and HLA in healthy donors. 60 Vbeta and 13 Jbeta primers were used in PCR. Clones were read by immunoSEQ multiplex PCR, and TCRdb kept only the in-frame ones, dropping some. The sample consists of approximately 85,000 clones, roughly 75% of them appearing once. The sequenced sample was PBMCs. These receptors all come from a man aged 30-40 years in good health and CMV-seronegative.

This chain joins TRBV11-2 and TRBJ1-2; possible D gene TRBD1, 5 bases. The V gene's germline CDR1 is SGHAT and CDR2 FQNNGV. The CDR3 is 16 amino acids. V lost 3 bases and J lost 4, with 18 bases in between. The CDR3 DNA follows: TGTGCCAGCAGCTTGAGTTTGGGGGACTGGTTCTATGGCTACACCTTC. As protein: CASSLSLGDWFYGYTF.

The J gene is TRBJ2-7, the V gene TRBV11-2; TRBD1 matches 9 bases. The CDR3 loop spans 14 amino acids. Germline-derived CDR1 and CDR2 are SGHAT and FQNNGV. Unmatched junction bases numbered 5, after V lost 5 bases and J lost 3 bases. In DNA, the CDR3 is TGTGCCAGCAGCGAACACAGGGGGCTCTACGAGCAGTACTTC. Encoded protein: CASSEHRGLYEQYF.

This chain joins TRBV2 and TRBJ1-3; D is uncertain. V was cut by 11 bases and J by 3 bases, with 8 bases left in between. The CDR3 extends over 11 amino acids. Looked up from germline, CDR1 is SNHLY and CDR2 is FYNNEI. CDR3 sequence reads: CAAGDGNTIYF. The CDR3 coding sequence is TGTGCCGCCGGGGATGGAAACACCATATATTTT.

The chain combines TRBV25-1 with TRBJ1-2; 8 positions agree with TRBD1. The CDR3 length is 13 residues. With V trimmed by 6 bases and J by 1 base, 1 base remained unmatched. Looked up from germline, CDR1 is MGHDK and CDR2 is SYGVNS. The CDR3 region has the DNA TGTGCCAGCAGGGACAGGGTTAACTATGGCTACACCTTC. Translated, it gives CASRDRVNYGYTF.

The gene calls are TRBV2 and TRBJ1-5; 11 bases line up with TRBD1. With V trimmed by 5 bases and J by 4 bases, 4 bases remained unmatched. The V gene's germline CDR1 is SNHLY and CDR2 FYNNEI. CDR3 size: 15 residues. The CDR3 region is CASSYRDRGNQPQHF. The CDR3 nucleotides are TGTGCCAGCAGTTACCGGGACAGGGGGAATCAGCCCCAGCATTTT.

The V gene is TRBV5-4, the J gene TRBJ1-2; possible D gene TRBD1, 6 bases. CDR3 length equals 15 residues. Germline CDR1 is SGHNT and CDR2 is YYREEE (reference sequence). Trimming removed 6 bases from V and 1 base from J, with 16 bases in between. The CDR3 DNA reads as TGTGCCAGCAACCTACAGGGAGTTATTAACTATGGCTACACCTTC. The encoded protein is CASNLQGVINYGYTF.

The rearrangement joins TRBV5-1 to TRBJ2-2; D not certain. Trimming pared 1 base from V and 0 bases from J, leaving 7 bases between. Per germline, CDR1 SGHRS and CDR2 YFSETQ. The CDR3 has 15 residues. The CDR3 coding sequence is TGCGCCAGCAGCTTGATCGAGGCGAACACCGGGGAGCTGTTTTTT. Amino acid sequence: CASSLIEANTGELFF.

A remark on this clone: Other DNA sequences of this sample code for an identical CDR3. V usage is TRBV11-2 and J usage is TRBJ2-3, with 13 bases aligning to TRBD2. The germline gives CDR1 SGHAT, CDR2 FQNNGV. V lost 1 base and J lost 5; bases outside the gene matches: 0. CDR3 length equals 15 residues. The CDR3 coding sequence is TGTGCCAGCAGCTTAGGACTAGCGGGGGGAGATACGCAGTATTTT. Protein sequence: CASSLGLAGGDTQYF.

CDR3 in DNA: TGCGCCAGCAGGGGTGAGGGAGGGTCTGGAAACACCATATATTTT. It encodes CASRGEGGSGNTIYF. The chain has TRBV5-1 and TRBJ1-3, with D uncertain. Germline CDR1 reads SGHRS; CDR2 reads YFSETQ. The V gene lost 5 bases and the J gene lost 1 base, with 13 bases spanning the gap. This CDR3 comprises 15 residues.

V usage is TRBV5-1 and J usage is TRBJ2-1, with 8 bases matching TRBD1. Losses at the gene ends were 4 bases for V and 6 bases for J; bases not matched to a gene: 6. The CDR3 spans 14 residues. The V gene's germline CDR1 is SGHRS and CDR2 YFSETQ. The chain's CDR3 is CASSIWTGSNEQFF. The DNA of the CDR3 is TGCGCCAGCAGCATATGGACAGGGTCCAATGAGCAGTTCTTC. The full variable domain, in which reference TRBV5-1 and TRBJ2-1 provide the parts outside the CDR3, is KAGVTQTPRYLIKTRGQQVTLSCSPISGHRSVSWYQQTPGQGLQFLFEYFSETQRNKGNFPGRFSGRQFSNSRSEMNVSTLELGDSALYLCASSIWTGSNEQFFGPGTRLTVL.

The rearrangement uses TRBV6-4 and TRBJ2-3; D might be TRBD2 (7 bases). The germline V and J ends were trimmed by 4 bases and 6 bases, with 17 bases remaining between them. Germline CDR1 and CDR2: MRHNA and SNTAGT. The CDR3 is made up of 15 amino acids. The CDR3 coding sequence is TGTGCCAGCAGTGCTGCGGGGGAAGGGGGTGATACGCAGTATTTT. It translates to CASSAAGEGGDTQYF.